Each of the 31 T cell receptor beta chains below was sequenced from the same sample in a study of blood T cell repertoires in COVID-19. Data came from immunoSEQ multiplex PCR; TCRdb stores just in-frame clones and leaves some out. The sample lists more than 85,000 clones; roughly 92% were seen once. The sample was peripheral blood. The origin of the receptors is a woman aged 50 to 60 with COVID-19, enrolled during active disease.

The rearrangement links TRBV19 to TRBJ1-1; tentatively, D is TRBD1 (6 bases). This CDR3 is 13 amino acids long. Trimming left V 3 bases short and J 4 bases short, with 9 bases between. In germline, CDR1 is LNHDA, CDR2 SQIVND (reference sequence). CDR3 loop: CASSMGAPTEAFF. The CDR3, as DNA: TGTGCCAGTAGTATGGGGGCCCCCACTGAAGCTTTCTTT.

The V call is TRBV5-1, the J call TRBJ2-1; TRBD1 might be the D (6 bases). Germline-derived CDR1 and CDR2 are SGHRS and YFSETQ. Trimming removed 4 bases at V and 10 bases at J, with 15 bases between. This CDR3 comprises 13 residues. CDR3 DNA: TGCGCCAGCAGCATGTTACAGGGAGTCGAGCAGTTCTTC. The encoded protein is CASSMLQGVEQFF.

The V gene is TRBV9, the J gene TRBJ2-2; tentatively, D is TRBD2 (6 bases). V lost 5 bases to trimming and J lost 0 bases, with 14 bases between them. This CDR3 has 16 amino acids. Germline lookup yields CDR1 SGDLS and CDR2 YYNGEE. The CDR3 sequence: CASRGSGASNTGELFF. In DNA, the CDR3 is TGTGCCAGCAGGGGATCGGGAGCCTCGAACACCGGGGAGCTGTTTTTT.

The rearrangement uses TRBV7-6 and TRBJ1-1; possible D gene TRBD1, 6 bases. CDR1 and CDR2 from the germline V gene are SGHVS and FNYEAQ. The ends were cut back, 5 bases at V and 5 bases at J, with 15 bases in the middle. The CDR3 runs to 14 residues. CDR3 loop: CASSPTRGLTEAFF. DNA for the CDR3: TGTGCCAGCAGCCCAACCAGGGGCCTGACTGAAGCTTTCTTT.

V and J are TRBV2 and TRBJ1-2, with 11 bases matching TRBD1. Per germline, CDR1 SNHLY and CDR2 FYNNEI. Losses at the gene ends were 8 bases for V and 7 bases for J; bases not matched to a gene: 15. This CDR3 region has 16 residues. DNA for the CDR3: TGTGCCAGCTTGAGGGACAGGGGGAACCTGGATGGTGGCTACACCTTC. Encoded protein: CASLRDRGNLDGGYTF.

The chain joins TRBV25-1 to TRBJ1-4, with no clear D. Germline V gene lookup returns CDR1 MGHDK and CDR2 SYGVNS. The CDR3 runs 15 residues. V dropped 2 bases and J dropped 7 bases, with 14 bases sitting between them. The CDR3, as DNA: TGTGCCAGCAGTGAACCCGGGATCCGGGGTGAAAAACTGTTTTTT. Translation gives CASSEPGIRGEKLFF. Full variable domain (remainder filled in from reference TRBV25-1 and TRBJ1-4): EADIYQTPRYLVIGTGKKITLECSQTMGHDKMYWYQQDPGMELHLIHYSYGVNSTEKGDLSSESTVSRIRTEHFPLTLESARPSHTSQYLCASSEPGIRGEKLFFGSGTQLSVL.

V and J are TRBV7-8 and TRBJ1-1; no reliable D call. The CDR3 totals 13 residues. Germline V gene data show CDR1 as SGHVS and CDR2 as FQNEAQ. V lost 1 base, J lost 3 bases, and 6 bases lay in between. In DNA form, the CDR3 reads TGTGCCAGCAGCTTAGGCGGGGACACTGAAGCTTTCTTT. Translated, it gives CASSLGGDTEAFF.

The genes are TRBV6-2 or TRBV6-3 and TRBJ1-1; D is uncertain. There are 13 residues in the CDR3. V shed 6 bases and J shed 0 bases, with 8 bases lying between them. CDR1 and CDR2 (germline): MNHEY, SVGEGT. Here the CDR3 DNA reads TGTGCCAGCAGCCGCGGAATGAACACTGAAGCTTTCTTT. Translating it yields CASSRGMNTEAFF.

The sample holds one count of this clone. This chain connects TRBV30 to TRBJ1-4; 8 bases are shared with TRBD1. This CDR3 has 13 amino acids. Germline CDR1 and CDR2: GTSNPN and SVGIG (reference sequence). V was clipped by 5 bases and J by 5 bases; unmatched bases: 4. The chain's CDR3 is CAWWRTGNEKLFF. For the CDR3, the DNA is TGTGCCTGGTGGCGGACAGGGAATGAAAAACTGTTTTTT. The complete variable domain, with remaining parts taken from reference TRBV30 and TRBJ1-4, reads SQTIHQWPATLVQPVGSPLSLECTVEGTSNPNLYWYRQAAGRGLQLLFYSVGIGQISSEVPQNLSASRPQDRQFILSSKKLLLSDSGFYLCAWWRTGNEKLFFGSGTQLSVL.

J is TRBJ1-2 and V is TRBV3-1 (or the pseudogene TRBV3-2); D gene uncertain. Trimming left V 4 bases short and J 3 bases short, with 9 bases between. Germline V CDR1 and CDR2: LGHDT, YNNKEL (reference sequence). This CDR3 spans 13 amino acids. This CDR3 reads CASSRAPDYGYTF. CDR3 nucleotides: TGTGCCAGCAGCCGGGCCCCAGACTATGGCTACACCTTC.

The CDR3 DNA sequence: TGTGCCAGCAGCCAAAGGACAGCCGGGGAGCTGTTTTTT. Its protein product is CASSQRTAGELFF. This chain connects TRBV3-1 (or the pseudogene TRBV3-2) to TRBJ2-2; D may be TRBD1 (6 bases). CDR3 length: 13 residues. V was clipped by 2 bases and J by 6 bases, with 7 bases between them. Germline CDR1 LGHDT, CDR2 YNNKEL (reference sequence).

This rearrangement joins TRBV12-5 to TRBJ1-5; the match to TRBD1 covers 9 bases. The CDR3 loop spans 17 amino acids. The germline V gene has CDR1 LGHNT and CDR2 FRNRAP. V shed 5 bases and J 0 bases; nucleotides not matched to a gene: 8. CDR3 sequence reads: CASGLRTGVYSNQPQHF. The CDR3 DNA is TGTGCTAGTGGTCTGCGGACAGGGGTTTATAGCAATCAGCCCCAGCATTTT. The full variable domain, in which reference TRBV12-5 and TRBJ1-5 provide the parts outside the CDR3, is DARVTQTPRHKVTEMGQEVTMRCQPILGHNTVFWYRQTMMQGLELLAYFRNRAPLDDSGMPKDRFSAEMPDATLATLKIQPSEPRDSAVYFCASGLRTGVYSNQPQHFGDGTRLSIL.

The chain employs TRBV18 and TRBJ1-1, with D perhaps matching TRBD1 (5 bases). Looked up from germline, CDR1 is KGHSH and CDR2 is LQKENI. The V end was cut by 6 bases, the J end by 0 bases, with 8 bases between. The CDR3 is 13 residues long. The CDR3 loop is CASSLQVNTEAFF. CDR3 DNA sequence: TGTGCCAGCTCTCTACAGGTGAACACTGAAGCTTTCTTT.

This sequence joins TRBV14 and TRBJ1-2; D is unclear. The germline gives CDR1 SGHDN, CDR2 FVKESK. This CDR3 spans 13 amino acids. With 3 bases removed from V and 4 bases from J, the gap between germline ends came to 9 bases. In DNA form, the CDR3 reads TGTGCCAGCAGCCAGGGCTACCCCTATGGCTACACCTTC. This gives the protein CASSQGYPYGYTF. Full variable domain (missing parts from reference TRBV14 and TRBJ1-2): EAGVTQFPSHSVIEKGQTVTLRCDPISGHDNLYWYRRVMGKEIKFLLHFVKESKQDESGMPNNRFLAERTGGTYSTLKVQPAELEDSGVYFCASSQGYPYGYTFGSGTRLTVV.

This chain uses TRBV6-1 with TRBJ1-5; 7 positions match TRBD1. V dropped 3 bases and J dropped 6; count of bases not matched to a gene: 8. The CDR3 extends over 15 amino acids. CDR1 is MNHNS and CDR2 is SASEGT in the germline V gene. CDR3 sequence: CASSDRTGVGQPQHF. The CDR3 coding sequence is TGTGCCAGCAGTGACCGGACAGGAGTAGGTCAGCCCCAGCATTTT.

V is TRBV11-2 and J is TRBJ2-3; 8 bases are a match to TRBD1. CDR1 SGHAT and CDR2 FQNNGV come from the germline V gene. With V trimmed by 5 bases and J by 4 bases, 8 bases remained unmatched. The CDR3 consists of 15 residues. The CDR3 DNA reads TGTGCCAGCAGCGTACAGGGGGTCGCCGCAGATACGCAGTATTTT. The encoded protein is CASSVQGVAADTQYF.

CDR3 region: CASSEQGAYGYTF. In nucleotides, the CDR3 is TGCGCCAGCAGTGAGCAAGGGGCGTATGGCTACACCTTC. The chain couples TRBV10-1 to TRBJ1-2; TRBD1 might be the D (5 bases). V lost 2 bases and J 5 bases, leaving 9 bases between the germline ends. Germline CDR1 reads WNHNN; CDR2 reads SYGVQD (reference sequence). The CDR3 is made up of 13 amino acids.

The chain employs TRBV19 and TRBJ2-3, with TRBD1 identical over 7 bases. The CDR3 totals 19 residues. V lost 0 bases, J lost 5 bases, and 17 bases stayed unmatched. Germline V gene data show CDR1 as LNHDA and CDR2 as SQIVND (reference sequence). This CDR3 is CASSIDRMGTARAGDTQYF. The CDR3 DNA sequence: TGTGCCAGTAGTATAGATCGAATGGGGACAGCTCGGGCAGGAGATACGCAGTATTTT.

For this clone: The junction does not match germline at one end; this may be a read error. The V call is TRBV5-1, the J call TRBJ1-6, with 8 bases that match TRBD1. CDR1 and CDR2 (germline): SGHRS, YFSETQ. CDR3 size: 15 residues. The CDR3 is CASRLDRAYNSPLHF. CDR3 nucleotide sequence: TGCGCCAGCAGATTGGACAGGGCTTATAATTCACCCCTCCACTTT.

This clone was picked up a small number of times. The chain recombines TRBV5-6 with TRBJ2-2, with D possibly TRBD1 on 7 matching bases. The CDR3 spans 15 residues. The V end lost 4 bases, the J end lost 5 bases, and 15 bases lay between the germline ends. Germline CDR1 SGHDT, CDR2 YYEEEE. Here the CDR3 DNA reads TGTGCCAGCAGCGATTACAGGGGAGGTACCGGGGAGCTGTTTTTT. Residues: CASSDYRGGTGELFF.

The rearrangement uses TRBV12-5 and TRBJ1-2, with a tentative D call TRBD1 (5 bases). V lost 5 bases and J 2 bases, leaving 12 bases between the germline ends. CDR1 is LGHNT, CDR2 FRNRAP, per germline. The length of the CDR3 is 14 residues. The DNA of the CDR3 is TGTGCTAGTGGTCCCCCCAGGGCGAACTATGGCTACACCTTC. Amino acids: CASGPPRANYGYTF.

The V and J genes are TRBV27 and TRBJ2-5; maybe TRBD1 (6 bases). This CDR3 has 14 amino acids. From germline, CDR1 is MNHEY and CDR2 SMNVEV (reference sequence). V dropped 2 bases and J dropped 6 bases, with 13 bases sitting between them. The CDR3 DNA reads as TGTGCCAGCAGTTTAAGCAGGGGTGGAAAGACCCAGTACTTC. It specifies CASSLSRGGKTQYF.

V gene TRBV6-5 combines with J gene TRBJ1-2, with TRBD1 matching over 9 bases. The germline V gene encodes CDR1 MNHEY and CDR2 SVGAGI. This CDR3 spans 14 amino acids. The ends lost 3 bases at V and 8 bases at J; junction bases unmatched: 7. This CDR3 is CASSYTGGAWGYTF. The DNA for the CDR3 is TGTGCCAGCAGTTATACAGGGGGCGCTTGGGGCTACACCTTC.

The J gene is TRBJ2-4, the V gene TRBV9; 7 bases map to TRBD2. The CDR3 has 15 amino acids. Trimming removed 4 bases from V and 3 bases from J; junction bases left unmatched: 7. Germline CDR1 SGDLS, CDR2 YYNGEE. Here the CDR3 reads CASSPGRDFKNIQYF. Here the CDR3 DNA reads TGTGCCAGCAGCCCAGGGAGGGATTTCAAAAACATTCAGTACTTC.

This rearrangement joins TRBV19 to TRBJ1-3; D is unclear. The CDR3 is 14 residues long. With 1 base removed from V and 0 bases from J, the gap between germline ends came to 4 bases. Germline-derived CDR1 and CDR2 are LNHDA and SQIVND (reference sequence). The CDR3 DNA reads TGTGCCAGTAGTATAGGAGGCTCTGGAAACACCATATATTTT. This translates into CASSIGGSGNTIYF. Full variable domain (remainder filled in from reference TRBV19 and TRBJ1-3): DGGITQSPKYLFRKEGQNVTLSCEQNLNHDAMYWYRQDPGQGLRLIYYSQIVNDFQKGDIAEGYSVSREKKESFPLTVTSAQKNPTAFYLCASSIGGSGNTIYFGEGSWLTVV.

The rearrangement joins TRBV9 to TRBJ1-2, with a possible D match to TRBD1 (5 bases). Trimming pared 3 bases from V and 1 base from J, leaving 13 bases between. Per germline, CDR1 SGDLS and CDR2 YYNGEE. The CDR3 has 15 residues. In DNA, the CDR3 is TGTGCCAGCAGCGCTGGGGGGGGTTTTAACTATGGCTACACCTTC. Translation: CASSAGGGFNYGYTF.

The chain is built from TRBV30 and TRBJ1-3; 7 bases are shared with TRBD1. CDR3 length: 14 residues. Per germline, CDR1 GTSNPN and CDR2 SVGIG (reference sequence). V was pared by 3 bases and J by 2 bases, with 4 bases of the junction left unmatched. The CDR3 region is CAWRITGAGNTIYF. The CDR3 nucleotides are TGTGCCTGGAGGATTACAGGGGCTGGAAACACCATATATTTT.

DNA of the CDR3: TGTGCCAGCAGCTTAGTATCCCCGACGCAGATACAGGGAAGAAATTCACCCCTCCACTTT. This translates into CASSLVSPTQIQGRNSPLHF. The chain employs TRBV7-6 and TRBJ1-6, with D maybe TRBD1 (6 bases). CDR1 and CDR2 from the germline V gene are SGHVS and FNYEAQ. This CDR3 comprises 20 residues. Trimming took off 1 base at V and 7 bases at J, with 26 bases between the two ends.

The V and J genes are TRBV5-1 and TRBJ2-2; 10 positions agree with TRBD1. This CDR3 spans 16 amino acids. Germline V gene data show CDR1 as SGHRS and CDR2 as YFSETQ. The J segment lost 5 bases and the V segment lost 2 bases, leaving 6 bases of the junction unmatched. The CDR3 nucleotides are TGCGCCAGCAGCTTAACCGACAGGGGGCGAACCGGGGAGCTGTTTTTT. This gives the protein CASSLTDRGRTGELFF.

CDR3 sequence: CASSPWTPNYGYTF. CDR3 DNA: TGTGCCAGCAGTCCTTGGACTCCTAACTATGGCTACACCTTC. V and J are TRBV27 and TRBJ1-2; unclear D gene. The V gene lost 5 bases and the J gene lost 0 bases, with 10 bases spanning the gap. CDR1 is MNHEY and CDR2 is SMNVEV in the germline V gene (reference sequence). The CDR3 runs to 14 residues.

The CDR3 nucleotides are TGTGCCACCAGTGATTCTGGGAGGCTTTACGAGCAGTACTTC. The encoded protein is CATSDSGRLYEQYF. The V and J genes are TRBV24-1 and TRBJ2-7, with D tentatively TRBD2 (6 bases). From germline, CDR1 is KGHDR and CDR2 SFDVKD. Trimming shortened V by 2 bases and J by 4 bases, and 11 bases separated the two germline ends. This CDR3 comprises 14 residues.